This T cell receptor beta chain was retrieved from a study of cytomegalovirus exposure and HLA in healthy donors. This clone was recorded a few times. Its antigen is as yet unknown. Study-wide results and caveats: In a later analysis, productive TCRs from donors in an Asian-associated ancestry cluster reportedly carried fewer N-insertions than the cohort mean.

The PCR was carried out with 60 Vbeta primers and 13 Jbeta primers. Clones were sequenced by immunoSEQ multiplex PCR, and TCRdb holds only the in-frame ones, with some missing. The profile shows about 170,000 clones, more than 60% of them singletons. CDR1 and CDR2 from the germline V gene are ENHRY and SYGVKD. Trimming removed 6 bases from V and 3 bases from J; junction bases left unmatched: 7. The CDR3 has 15 residues. This sequence joins TRBV10-3 and TRBJ1-1; 10 positions agree with TRBD1. Source material: PBMCs. This TCR derives from a female donor in good health and CMV-seronegative. The chain's CDR3 is CAISPTGGEDTEAFF. CDR3 nucleotide sequence: TGTGCCATCAGCCCGACAGGGGGCGAGGACACTGAAGCTTTCTTT.